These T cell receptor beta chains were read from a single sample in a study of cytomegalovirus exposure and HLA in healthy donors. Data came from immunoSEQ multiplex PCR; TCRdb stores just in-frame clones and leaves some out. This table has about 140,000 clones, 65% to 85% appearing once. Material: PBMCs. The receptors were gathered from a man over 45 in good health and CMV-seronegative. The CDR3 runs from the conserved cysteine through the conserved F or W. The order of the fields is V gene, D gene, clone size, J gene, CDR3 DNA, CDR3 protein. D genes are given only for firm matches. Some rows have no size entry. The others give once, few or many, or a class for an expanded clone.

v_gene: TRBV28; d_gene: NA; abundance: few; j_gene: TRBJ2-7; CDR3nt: TGTGCCAGCAGTTTATTGGGGGGACCCACCCCCCTCGAGCAGTACTTC; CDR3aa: CASSLLGGPTPLEQYF
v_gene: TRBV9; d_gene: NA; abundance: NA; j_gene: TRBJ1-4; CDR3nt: TGTGCCAGCAGCGTAGGAAGTAGAAATGAAAAACTGTTTTTT; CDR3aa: CASSVGSRNEKLFF
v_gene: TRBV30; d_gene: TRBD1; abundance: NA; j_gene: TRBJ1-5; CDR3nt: TGTGCCTGGAGTACGCCGACAGGGGTGAACAATCAGCCCCAGCATTTT; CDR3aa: CAWSTPTGVNNQPQHF
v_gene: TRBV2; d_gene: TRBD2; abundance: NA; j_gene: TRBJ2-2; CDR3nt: TGTGCCAGCAGTTTAGCGGGAACGAACACCGGGGAGCTGTTTTTT; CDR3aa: CASSLAGTNTGELFF
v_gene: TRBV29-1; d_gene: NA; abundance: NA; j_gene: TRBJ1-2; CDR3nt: TGCAGCGTTGAAAACCGCGGGGGCGGGTATGGCTACACCTTC; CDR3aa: CSVENRGGGYGYTF
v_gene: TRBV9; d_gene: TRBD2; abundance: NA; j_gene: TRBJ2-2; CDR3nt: TGTGCCAGCAGCGTAGTACTAGCGGGAGATATGCCAACCGGGGAGCTGTTTTTT; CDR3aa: CASSVVLAGDMPTGELFF
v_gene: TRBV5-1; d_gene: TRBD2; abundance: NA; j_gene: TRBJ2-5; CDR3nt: TGCGCCAGCAGCCGGGGGGTAGCGGGATACGAGACCCAGTACTTC; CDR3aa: CASSRGVAGYETQYF
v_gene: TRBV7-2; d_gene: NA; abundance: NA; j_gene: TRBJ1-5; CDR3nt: TGTGCCAGCAGCCTCAACCCGGGGAGCAATCAGCCCCAGCATTTT; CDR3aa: CASSLNPGSNQPQHF
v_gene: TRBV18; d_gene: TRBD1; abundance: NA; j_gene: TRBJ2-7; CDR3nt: TGTGCCAGCTCACCCGACAGGGGGGTCTACGAGCAGTACTTC; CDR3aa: CASSPDRGVYEQYF
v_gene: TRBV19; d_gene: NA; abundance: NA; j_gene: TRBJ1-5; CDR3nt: TGTGCCAGTAGTATAGATCTAGGAGGGGTTCGGAATCAGCCCCAGCATTTT; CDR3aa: CASSIDLGGVRNQPQHF
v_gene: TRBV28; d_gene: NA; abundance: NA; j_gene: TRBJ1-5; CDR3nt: TGTGCCAGCAGAATCACGGGGAATCAGCCCCAGCATTTT; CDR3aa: CASRITGNQPQHF
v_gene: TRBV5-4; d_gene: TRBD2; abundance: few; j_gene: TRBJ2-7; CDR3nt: TGTGCCAGCAGCTTGGACGAGGGACTAGCGGTTCCCTACGAGCAGTACTTC; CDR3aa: CASSLDEGLAVPYEQYF
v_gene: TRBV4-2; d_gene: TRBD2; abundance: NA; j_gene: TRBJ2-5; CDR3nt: TGTGCCAGCAGCCAAGCATACAGCGGGGGGCAAGAGACCCAGTACTTC; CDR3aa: CASSQAYSGGQETQYF
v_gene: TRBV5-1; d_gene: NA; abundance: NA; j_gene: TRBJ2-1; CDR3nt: TGCGCCAGCAGCTTGGCTATCTCAGGGGCTGCCTACAATGAGCAGTTCTTC; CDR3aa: CASSLAISGAAYNEQFF
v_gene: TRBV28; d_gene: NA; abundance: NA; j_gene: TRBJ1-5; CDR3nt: TGTGCCAGCAGTTTGACAGCGCCAGATAATCAGCCCCAGCATTTT; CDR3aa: CASSLTAPDNQPQHF
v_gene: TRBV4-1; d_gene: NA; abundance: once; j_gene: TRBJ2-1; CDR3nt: TGCGCCAGCAGCCAAGATGTGAGCGAAAGTCGCAACAATGAGCAGTTCTTC; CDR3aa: CASSQDVSESRNNEQFF
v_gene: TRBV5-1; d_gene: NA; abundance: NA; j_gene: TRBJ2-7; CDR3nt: TGCGCCAGCAGTAAGGGACTTGCCTCCTACGAGCAGTACTTC; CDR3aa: CASSKGLASYEQYF
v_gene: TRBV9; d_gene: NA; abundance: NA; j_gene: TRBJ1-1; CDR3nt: TGTGCCAGCAGCGTACTACAGGGTGATGAAGCTTTCTTT; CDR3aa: CASSVLQGDEAFF
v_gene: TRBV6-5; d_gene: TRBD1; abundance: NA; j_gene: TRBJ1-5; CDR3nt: TGTGCCAGCAGCCGGGACAGGGGGGGTTCTCAGCCCCAGCATTTT; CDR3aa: CASSRDRGGSQPQHF
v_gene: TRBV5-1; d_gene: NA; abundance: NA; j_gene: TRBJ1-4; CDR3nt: TGCGCCAGCAGCGATGGAGGGTCTAATGAAAAACTGTTTTTT; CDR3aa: CASSDGGSNEKLFF
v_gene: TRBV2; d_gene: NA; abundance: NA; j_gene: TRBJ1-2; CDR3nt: TGTGCCATGTCTAGGTCCCCCCAGTATGGCTACACCTTC; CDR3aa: CAMSRSPQYGYTF
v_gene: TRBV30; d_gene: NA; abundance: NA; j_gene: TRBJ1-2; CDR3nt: TGTGCCTGGACTTTTCCACAGGGCTTGTATGGCTACACCTTC; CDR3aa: CAWTFPQGLYGYTF
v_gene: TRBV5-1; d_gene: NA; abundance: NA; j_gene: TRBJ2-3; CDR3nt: TGCGCCAGCAGCTTCGACAAAGACAGGCCCACAGATACGCAGTATTTT; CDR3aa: CASSFDKDRPTDTQYF
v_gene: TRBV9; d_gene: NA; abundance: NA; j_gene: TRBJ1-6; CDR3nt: TGTGCCAGCAGCGTTCGGTTAAATTCACCCCTCCACTTT; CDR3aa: CASSVRLNSPLHF
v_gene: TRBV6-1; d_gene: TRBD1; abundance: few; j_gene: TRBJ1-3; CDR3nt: TGTGCCAGCAGTGAATGGGACAGGGGAGGAAACACCATATATTTT; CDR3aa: CASSEWDRGGNTIYF